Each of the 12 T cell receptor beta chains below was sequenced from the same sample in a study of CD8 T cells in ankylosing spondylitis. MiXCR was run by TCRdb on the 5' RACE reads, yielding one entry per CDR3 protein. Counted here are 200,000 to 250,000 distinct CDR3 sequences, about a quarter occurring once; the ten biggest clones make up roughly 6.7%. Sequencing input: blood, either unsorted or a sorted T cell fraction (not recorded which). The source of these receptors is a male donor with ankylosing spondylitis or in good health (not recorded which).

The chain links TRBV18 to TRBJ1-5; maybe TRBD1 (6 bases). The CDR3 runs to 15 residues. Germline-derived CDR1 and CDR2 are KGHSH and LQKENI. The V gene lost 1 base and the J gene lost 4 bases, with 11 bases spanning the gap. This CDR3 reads CASSPRTAANQPQHF. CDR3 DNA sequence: TGTGCCAGCTCACCACGGACAGCAGCTAATCAGCCCCAGCATTTT.

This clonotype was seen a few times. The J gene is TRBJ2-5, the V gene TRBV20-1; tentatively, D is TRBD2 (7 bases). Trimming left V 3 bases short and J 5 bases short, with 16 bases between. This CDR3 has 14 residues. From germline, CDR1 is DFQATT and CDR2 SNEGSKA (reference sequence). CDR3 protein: CSARREGDQETQYF. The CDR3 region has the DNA TGCAGTGCTAGGAGGGAGGGGGATCAGGAGACCCAGTACTTC.

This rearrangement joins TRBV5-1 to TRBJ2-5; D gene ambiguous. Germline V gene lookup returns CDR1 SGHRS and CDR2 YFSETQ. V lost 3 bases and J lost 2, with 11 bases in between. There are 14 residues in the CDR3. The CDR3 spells CASSSAVIQETQYF. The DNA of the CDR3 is TGCGCCAGCAGCTCGGCAGTCATTCAAGAGACCCAGTACTTC.

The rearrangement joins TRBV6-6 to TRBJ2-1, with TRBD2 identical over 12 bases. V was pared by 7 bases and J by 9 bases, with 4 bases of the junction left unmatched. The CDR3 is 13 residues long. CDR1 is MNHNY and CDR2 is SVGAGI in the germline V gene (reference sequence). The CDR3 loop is CASTPSGRGEQFF. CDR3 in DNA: TGTGCCAGCACGCCTAGCGGGAGGGGTGAGCAGTTCTTC.

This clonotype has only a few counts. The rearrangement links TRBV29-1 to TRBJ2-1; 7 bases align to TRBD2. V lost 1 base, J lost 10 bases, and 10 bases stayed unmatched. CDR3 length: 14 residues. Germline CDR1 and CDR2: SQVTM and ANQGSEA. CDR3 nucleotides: TGCAGCGTTGAAGGCGGGAGAGGGGCTGACGAGCAGTTCTTC. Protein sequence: CSVEGGRGADEQFF.

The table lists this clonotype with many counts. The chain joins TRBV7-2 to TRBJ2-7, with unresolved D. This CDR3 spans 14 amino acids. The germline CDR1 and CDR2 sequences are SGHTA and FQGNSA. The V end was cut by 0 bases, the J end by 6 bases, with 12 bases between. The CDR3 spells CASSLARSASEQYF. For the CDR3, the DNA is TGTGCCAGCAGCTTAGCGCGGTCGGCATCCGAGCAGTACTTC.

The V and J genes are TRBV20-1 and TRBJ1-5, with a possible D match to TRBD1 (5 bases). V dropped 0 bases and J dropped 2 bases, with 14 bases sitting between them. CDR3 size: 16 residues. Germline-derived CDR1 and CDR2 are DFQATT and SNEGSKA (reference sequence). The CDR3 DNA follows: TGCAGTGCTAGAGACCGCCGGGCGGGGGGCAATCAGCCCCAGCATTTT. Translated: CSARDRRAGGNQPQHF.

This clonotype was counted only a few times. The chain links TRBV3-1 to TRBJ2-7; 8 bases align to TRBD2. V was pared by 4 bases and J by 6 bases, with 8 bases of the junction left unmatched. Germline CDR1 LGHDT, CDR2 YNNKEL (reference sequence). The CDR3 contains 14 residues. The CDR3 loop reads CASSLRAGVGEQYF. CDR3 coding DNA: TGTGCCAGCAGCCTCCGAGCGGGAGTTGGCGAGCAGTACTTC.

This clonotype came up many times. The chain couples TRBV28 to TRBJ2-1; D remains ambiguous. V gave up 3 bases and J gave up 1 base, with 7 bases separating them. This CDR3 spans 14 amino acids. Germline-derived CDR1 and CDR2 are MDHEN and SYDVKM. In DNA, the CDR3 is TGTGCCAGCAGTTTCCAGCGATCCTACAATGAGCAGTTCTTC. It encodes CASSFQRSYNEQFF.

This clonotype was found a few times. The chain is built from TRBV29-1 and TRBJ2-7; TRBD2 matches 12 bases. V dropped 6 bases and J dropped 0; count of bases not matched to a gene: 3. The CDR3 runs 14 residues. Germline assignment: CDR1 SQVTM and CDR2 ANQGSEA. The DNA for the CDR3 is TGCAGCGTCACTAGCGGGAGGTCCTCCTACGAGCAGTACTTC. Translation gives CSVTSGRSSYEQYF.

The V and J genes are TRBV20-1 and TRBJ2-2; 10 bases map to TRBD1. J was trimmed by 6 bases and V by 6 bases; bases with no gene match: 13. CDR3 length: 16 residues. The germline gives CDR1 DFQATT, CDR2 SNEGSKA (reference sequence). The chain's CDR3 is CSATSRDRGLSGELFF. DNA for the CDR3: TGCAGTGCCACCTCCCGGGACAGGGGTTTGTCCGGGGAGCTGTTTTTT.

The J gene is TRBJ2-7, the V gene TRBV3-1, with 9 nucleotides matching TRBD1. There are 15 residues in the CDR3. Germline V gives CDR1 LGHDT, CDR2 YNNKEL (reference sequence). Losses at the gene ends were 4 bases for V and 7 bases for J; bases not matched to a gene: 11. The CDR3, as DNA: TGTGCCAGCAGCCGACCGGGACAGGGTACCGTGGAGCAGTACTTC. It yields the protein CASSRPGQGTVEQYF.